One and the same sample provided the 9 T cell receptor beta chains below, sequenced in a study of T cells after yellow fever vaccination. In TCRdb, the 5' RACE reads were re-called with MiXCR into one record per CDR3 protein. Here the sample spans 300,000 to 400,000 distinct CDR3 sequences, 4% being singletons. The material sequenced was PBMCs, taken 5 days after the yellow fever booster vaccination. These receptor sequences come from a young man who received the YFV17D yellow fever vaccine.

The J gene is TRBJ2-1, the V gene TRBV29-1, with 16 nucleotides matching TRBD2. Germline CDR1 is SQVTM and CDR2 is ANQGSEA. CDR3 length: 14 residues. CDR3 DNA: TGCAGTTCCCAGAGGGGACTAGCGGGGGGGGAGCAGTTCTTC. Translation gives CSSQRGLAGGEQFF.

Written as DNA, the CDR3 is TGTGCCAGTAGACCCGGCCAACTGGGCGGCTATGGCTACACCTTC. It yields the protein CASRPGQLGGYGYTF. The rearrangement uses TRBV19 and TRBJ1-2; no clear D gene. The germline V gene has CDR1 LNHDA and CDR2 SQIVND (reference sequence). The CDR3 has 15 amino acids. V lost 6 bases to trimming and J lost 4 bases, with 18 bases between them.

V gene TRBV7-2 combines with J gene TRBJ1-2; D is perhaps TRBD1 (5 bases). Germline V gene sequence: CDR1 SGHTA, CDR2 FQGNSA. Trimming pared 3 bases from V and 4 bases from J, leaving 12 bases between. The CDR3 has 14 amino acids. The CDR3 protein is CASSFRGVLYGYTF. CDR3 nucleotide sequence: TGTGCCAGCAGCTTCCGAGGGGTGCTCTATGGCTACACCTTC. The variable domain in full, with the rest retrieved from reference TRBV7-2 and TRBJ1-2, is GAGVSQSPSNKVTEKGKDVELRCDPISGHTALYWYRQSLGQGLEFLIYFQGNSAPDKSGLPSDRFSAERTGGSVSTLTIQRTQQEDSAVYLCASSFRGVLYGYTFGSGTRLTVV.

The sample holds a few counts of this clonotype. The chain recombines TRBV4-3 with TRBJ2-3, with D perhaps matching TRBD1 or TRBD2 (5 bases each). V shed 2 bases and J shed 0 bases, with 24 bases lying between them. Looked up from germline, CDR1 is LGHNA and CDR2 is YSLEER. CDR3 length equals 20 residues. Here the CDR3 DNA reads TGCGCCAGCAGCCAATTACATCGTGTGGGGACGACCCTAAGCACAGATACGCAGTATTTT. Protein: CASSQLHRVGTTLSTDTQYF.

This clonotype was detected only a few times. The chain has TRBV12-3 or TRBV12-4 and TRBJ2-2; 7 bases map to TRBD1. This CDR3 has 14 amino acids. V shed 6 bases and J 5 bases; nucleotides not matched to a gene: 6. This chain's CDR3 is CASRQTGKTGELFF. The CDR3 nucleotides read TGTGCCAGCAGGCAGACAGGGAAAACCGGGGAGCTGTTTTTT.

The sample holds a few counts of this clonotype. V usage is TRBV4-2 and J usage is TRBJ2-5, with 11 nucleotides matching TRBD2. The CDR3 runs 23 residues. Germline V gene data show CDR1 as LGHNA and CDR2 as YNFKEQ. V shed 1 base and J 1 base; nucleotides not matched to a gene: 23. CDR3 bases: TGTGCCAGCAGCCAAGTTAGCGGGGGGGGAGCCTCCGTTAATTCGGGTAGCCAAGAGACCCAGTACTTC. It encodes CASSQVSGGGASVNSGSQETQYF.

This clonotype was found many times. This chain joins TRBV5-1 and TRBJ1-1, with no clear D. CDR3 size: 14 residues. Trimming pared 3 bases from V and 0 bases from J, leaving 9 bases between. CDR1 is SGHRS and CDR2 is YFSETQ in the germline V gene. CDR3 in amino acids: CASSSSGMNTEAFF. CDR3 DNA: TGCGCCAGCAGCTCGTCGGGGATGAACACTGAAGCTTTCTTT.

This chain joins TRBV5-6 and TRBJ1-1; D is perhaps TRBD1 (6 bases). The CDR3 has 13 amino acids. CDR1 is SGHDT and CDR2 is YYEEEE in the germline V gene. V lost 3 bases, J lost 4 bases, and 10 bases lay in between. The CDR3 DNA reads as TGTGCCAGCAGCTGGTGGACAGCCACTGAAGCTTTCTTT. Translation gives CASSWWTATEAFF. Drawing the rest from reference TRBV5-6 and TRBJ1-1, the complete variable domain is DAGVTQSPTHLIKTRGQQVTLRCSPKSGHDTVSWYQQALGQGPQFIFQYYEEEERQRGNFPDRFSGHQFPNYSSELNVNALLLGDSALYLCASSWWTATEAFFGQGTRLTVV.

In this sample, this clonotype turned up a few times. The chain's CDR3 is CASSPGGYPNTQYF. CDR3 nucleotide sequence: TGTGCCAGCAGCCCGGGGGGCTACCCAAATACGCAGTATTTT. The chain employs TRBV7-3 and TRBJ2-3, with D possibly TRBD2 on 7 matching bases. V lost 5 bases, J lost 7 bases, and 16 bases lay in between. The CDR3 runs to 14 residues. Germline-derived CDR1 and CDR2 are SGHTA and FQGTGA.